These T cell receptor beta chains were read from a single sample in a study of T cell responses to AZD1222 COVID-19 vaccine. Only in-frame clones appear in the TCRdb table, and some are missing; sequencing was by immunoSEQ multiplex PCR. The data show roughly 100,000 clones, approximately 86% seen once. The sample in question was peripheral blood, obtained on day 0 of AZD1222 vaccination. The receptors stem from an adult in good health. CDR3s include the opening cysteine and the closing phenylalanine or tryptophan. The D gene is left open where the match is weak. Not all rows give a size; the values are once, few, many and, for expanded clones, a class.

d_call	v_call	j_call	clone_size	cdr3_nt	cdr3_aa
TRBD1	TRBV5-1	TRBJ1-1	-	TGCGCCAGCAGCTTGGAGGGGGCCACTGAAGCTTTCTTT	CASSLEGATEAFF
TRBD1	TRBV29-1	TRBJ2-5	-	TGCAGCGTGGGACAGGGAAGGACCCAGTACTTC	CSVGQGRTQYF
TRBD2	TRBV30	TRBJ2-3	-	TGTGCCTTCACCCCTAGCGGGACTCTTAGCACAGATACGCAGTATTTT	CAFTPSGTLSTDTQYF
-	TRBV7-6	TRBJ2-6	-	TGTGCCAGCAGCCCCCTCTCTGGGGCCAACGTCCTGACTTTC	CASSPLSGANVLTF
TRBD1	TRBV28	TRBJ1-5	-	TGTGCCAGCAGTTCCCATGACAGGGGGCTACGTCAGCCCCAGCATTTT	CASSSHDRGLRQPQHF
-	TRBV7-2	TRBJ1-1	once	TGTGCCAGCAGCCTCGGCCGGATGAACACTGAAGCTTTCTTT	CASSLGRMNTEAFF
TRBD1	TRBV24-1	TRBJ1-1	-	TGTGCCACCAGTGGGACAGGGATGAACACTGAAGCTTTCTTT	CATSGTGMNTEAFF
TRBD1	TRBV28	TRBJ1-5	-	TGTGCCAGCAGTGACAGGGGGCTTCAGCCCCAGCATTTT	CASSDRGLQPQHF
-	TRBV5-6	TRBJ1-1	-	TGTGCCAGCAGCTTGGTTTCTAGACTTGACACTGAAGCTTTCTTT	CASSLVSRLDTEAFF
-	TRBV24-1	TRBJ2-5	-	TGTGCCACCAGTGTAGCCGGGGGAGAGACCCAGTACTTC	CATSVAGGETQYF
TRBD1	TRBV10-2	TRBJ1-4	-	TGCGCCAGCAGCAGGGACAGGCCATTTGAAAAACTGTTTTTT	CASSRDRPFEKLFF
-	TRBV6-2/TRBV6-3	TRBJ1-1	few	TGTGCCAGCAGTTCGGGAGAGAACACTGAAGCTTTCTTT	CASSSGENTEAFF
TRBD1	TRBV28	TRBJ1-2	-	TGTGCCAGCAGTCGGACAGGGACCTATGGCTACACCTTC	CASSRTGTYGYTF
-	TRBV7-9	TRBJ1-2	-	TGTGCCAGCAGCCCCCGGGGGGGGCGCAGAAACTATGGCTACACCTTC	CASSPRGGRRNYGYTF
-	TRBV28	TRBJ1-1	-	TGTGCCAGCAGTTTGGGGGGCAACCGGAACACTGAAGCTTTCTTT	CASSLGGNRNTEAFF
-	TRBV9	TRBJ2-7	-	TGTGCCAGCAGCGACAGCGTTGGCTACGAGCAGTACTTC	CASSDSVGYEQYF